These T cell receptor beta chains were read from a single sample in a study of blood T cells in healthy people across ages. Each CDR3 protein gets one entry after TCRdb re-called the 5' RACE reads with MiXCR. The data contain roughly 700,000 distinct CDR3 sequences, approximately 50% of them singletons. Sequenced input: blood. All receptors come from a woman in her sixties in good health. Both conserved end residues are part of each CDR3. The order of the fields is V gene, D gene, J gene, clone size, CDR3 DNA, CDR3 protein. A D gene is named only where the DNA matches it firmly. The listing skips clone size in some rows; elsewhere it reads once, few, many or a size class.

v_gene: TRBV9; d_gene: -; j_gene: TRBJ1-2; abundance: -; CDR3nt: TGTGCCAGCAGTGGGGGCCAACGGGGCTACACCTTC; CDR3aa: CASSGGQRGYTF
v_gene: TRBV4-3; d_gene: TRBD2; j_gene: TRBJ2-7; abundance: -; CDR3nt: TGCGCCAGCAGCCAAGATCCGGCTAGCGGAACCTACGAGCAGTACTTC; CDR3aa: CASSQDPASGTYEQYF
v_gene: TRBV28; d_gene: TRBD1; j_gene: TRBJ2-3; abundance: many; CDR3nt: TGTGCCAGCAGTCGACAGGGGGCCGTATCTCTCACAGATACGCAGTATTTT; CDR3aa: CASSRQGAVSLTDTQYF
v_gene: TRBV7-2; d_gene: -; j_gene: TRBJ2-7; abundance: once; CDR3nt: TGTGCCAGCGCGCCCCAAGGGGGAGGGTCTTACGAGCAGTACTTC; CDR3aa: CASAPQGGGSYEQYF
v_gene: TRBV5-1; d_gene: -; j_gene: TRBJ2-5; abundance: few; CDR3nt: TGCGCCAGCAGCGAAGACCCGGAGACCCAGTACTTC; CDR3aa: CASSEDPETQYF
v_gene: TRBV4-2; d_gene: TRBD2; j_gene: TRBJ2-7; abundance: -; CDR3nt: TGTGCCAGCAGCCATCCAGCGGGGGGGCGTAACAATGAGCAGTACTTC; CDR3aa: CASSHPAGGRNNEQYF
v_gene: TRBV2; d_gene: TRBD2; j_gene: TRBJ2-5; abundance: -; CDR3nt: TGTGCCAGCAGTGACCCCAGGACTAGCGGAGGGAGGGGCCAAGAGACCCAGTACTTC; CDR3aa: CASSDPRTSGGRGQETQYF
v_gene: TRBV20-1; d_gene: -; j_gene: TRBJ2-1; abundance: once; CDR3nt: TGCAGTGCTACTATCCTGGGAGGGGGAAACAATGAGCAGTTCTTC; CDR3aa: CSATILGGGNNEQFF
v_gene: TRBV14; d_gene: -; j_gene: TRBJ1-1; abundance: -; CDR3nt: TGTGCCAGCAGCCGCGGGGTCACTGAAGCTTTCTTT; CDR3aa: CASSRGVTEAFF
v_gene: TRBV3-1; d_gene: TRBD2; j_gene: TRBJ2-7; abundance: -; CDR3nt: TGTGCCAGCAGCCAAACGGGAGGCCCGTCCTACGAGCAGTACTTC; CDR3aa: CASSQTGGPSYEQYF
v_gene: TRBV2; d_gene: -; j_gene: TRBJ2-1; abundance: -; CDR3nt: TGTGCCAGCAGCCCCCGGGGCCTCGACGATGAGCAGTTCTTC; CDR3aa: CASSPRGLDDEQFF
v_gene: TRBV15; d_gene: TRBD2; j_gene: TRBJ2-3; abundance: -; CDR3nt: TGTGCCACCAGCAGAGGGGAGGGGGATACGCAGTATTTT; CDR3aa: CATSRGEGDTQYF
v_gene: TRBV15; d_gene: -; j_gene: TRBJ1-1; abundance: -; CDR3nt: TGTGCCACCACTCACACCCGCGGGCTTAGCGAAGCTTTCTTT; CDR3aa: CATTHTRGLSEAFF
v_gene: TRBV2; d_gene: -; j_gene: TRBJ2-7; abundance: -; CDR3nt: TGTGCCAGCAGCGACAGGCGCCAACGGGTTTGGTACGAGCAGTACTTC; CDR3aa: CASSDRRQRVWYEQYF
v_gene: TRBV20-1; d_gene: -; j_gene: TRBJ2-5; abundance: few; CDR3nt: TGCAGTGCTATTAAGACAGCCTCGGGTGGGACCCAGTACTTC; CDR3aa: CSAIKTASGGTQYF
v_gene: TRBV5-6; d_gene: TRBD2; j_gene: TRBJ2-1; abundance: few; CDR3nt: TGTGCCAGCAGCTTGTTTACTAGCGGGAGCGATGAGCAGTTCTTC; CDR3aa: CASSLFTSGSDEQFF
v_gene: TRBV10-3; d_gene: -; j_gene: TRBJ2-3; abundance: few; CDR3nt: TGTGCCATCAGTGAGTCGATCGGTATGAGTGGTTCAGATACGCAGTATTTT; CDR3aa: CAISESIGMSGSDTQYF
v_gene: TRBV20-1; d_gene: -; j_gene: TRBJ2-1; abundance: -; CDR3nt: TGCGGTGCTAGCCGTGGTAGCGGCAGGGAGCAGTTCTTC; CDR3aa: CGASRGSGREQFF
v_gene: TRBV28; d_gene: -; j_gene: TRBJ1-2; abundance: once; CDR3nt: TGTGCCAGCCGGGGATACGACTCCTATGGCTACACCTTC; CDR3aa: CASRGYDSYGYTF
v_gene: TRBV24-1; d_gene: -; j_gene: TRBJ2-3; abundance: -; CDR3nt: TGTGCCACCAGTGATTCCCAGGCCTTCACGGATACGCAGTATTTT; CDR3aa: CATSDSQAFTDTQYF